These 28 T cell receptor beta chains share one sample of origin, sequenced in a study of cytomegalovirus exposure and HLA in healthy donors. This PCR relied on a set of 60 Vbeta primers and 13 Jbeta primers. Sequencing used immunoSEQ multiplex PCR; TCRdb keeps in-frame clones, though not all of them. The sample holds roughly 69,000 clones, about 70% seen once. The specimen sequenced was PBMCs. Receptor source: a man between 18 and 35 years old in good health and CMV-seronegative.

This clone was found a few times. V usage is TRBV10-1 and J usage is TRBJ2-2, with D perhaps TRBD1 (7 bases). Germline V lookup: CDR1 WNHNN, CDR2 SYGVQD (reference sequence). CDR3 length: 15 residues. With 2 bases removed from V and 7 bases from J, the gap between germline ends came to 14 bases. The CDR3 DNA reads TGCGCCAGCAGTGAGGGGCAGGGGGGCAACGGGGAGCTGTTTTTT. Translating gives CASSEGQGGNGELFF.

This rearrangement joins TRBV28 to TRBJ1-2; D remains unclear. The CDR3 contains 15 residues. V was pared by 1 base and J by 1 base, with 10 bases between. Looked up from germline, CDR1 is MDHEN and CDR2 is SYDVKM. CDR3 sequence (DNA): TGTGCCAGCAGTTTATATCGGGGTTTTAACTATGGCTACACCTTC. This gives the protein CASSLYRGFNYGYTF.

The chain uses TRBV11-2 and TRBJ1-1; no firm D call. V lost 1 base and J 10 bases, leaving 16 bases between the germline ends. Per the germline V gene, CDR1 is SGHAT and CDR2 is FQNNGV. CDR3 length: 14 amino acids. CDR3 nucleotide sequence: TGTGCCAGCAGCTTAGCGTCCAGAGGGAGTGGAGCTTTCTTT. Its translation is CASSLASRGSGAFF.

For this clone: An end of the junction differs from the germline gene, which may be a read error. The V gene is TRBV6-5, the J gene TRBJ2-4; TRBD1 aligns across 11 bases. Germline V lookup: CDR1 MNHEY, CDR2 SVGAGI. This CDR3 region has 14 residues. CDR3 amino acids: CASSRGQGAGIQHF. The CDR3 nucleotides are TGTGCCAGCAGCAGAGGACAGGGGGCAGGGATTCAGCACTTC.

This chain joins TRBV5-1 and TRBJ1-2; no firm D call. This CDR3 is 14 amino acids long. V was cut by 0 bases and J by 8 bases, with 14 bases left in between. CDR1 and CDR2 (germline): SGHRS, YFSETQ. The CDR3 nucleotides are TGCGCCAGCAGCTTGGCCGACACACTTCGCGGCTACACCTTC. Translated: CASSLADTLRGYTF.

The chain links TRBV7-9 to TRBJ1-4; 7 bases match TRBD1. V lost 6 bases and J lost 2; bases outside the gene matches: 3. The CDR3 consists of 14 residues. Germline lookup yields CDR1 SEHNR and CDR2 FQNEAQ (reference sequence). The CDR3: CASRKGQTNEKLFF. DNA of the CDR3: TGTGCCAGCAGGAAGGGACAGACTAATGAAAAACTGTTTTTT.

The chain is built from TRBV6-5 and TRBJ2-7; D unresolved. The germline V gene has CDR1 MNHEY and CDR2 SVGAGI. The CDR3 spans 12 residues. V was cut by 10 bases and J by 3 bases, with 13 bases left in between. The CDR3 sequence is CATRPWDYEQYV. The CDR3 DNA sequence: TGTGCCACCCGTCCTTGGGACTACGAGCAGTACGTC.

The DNA of the CDR3 is TGCGCCAGCAGCTCCCGGCTAGCAAGTAGCACAGATACGCAGTATTTT. It is translated as CASSSRLASSTDTQYF. The V call is TRBV5-1, the J call TRBJ2-3, with a possible D match to TRBD2 (5 bases). The CDR3 has 16 amino acids. CDR1 and CDR2 from the germline V gene are SGHRS and YFSETQ. Trimming took 3 bases from V and 0 from J, leaving 14 bases between them.

This rearrangement joins TRBV4-1 to TRBJ1-5; 7 bases fit TRBD1. The V gene end was trimmed by 4 bases and the J gene end by 5 bases; junction bases not matched to a gene: 8. Germline V gives CDR1 MGHRA, CDR2 YSYEKL. The CDR3 covers 15 residues. The CDR3, as DNA: TGCGCCAGCAGCCGAGAACAGGGGCCTGATCAGCCCCAGCATTTT. Encoded protein: CASSREQGPDQPQHF.

The chain has TRBV30 and TRBJ2-1, with D possibly being TRBD2 (6 bases). The V gene's germline CDR1 is GTSNPN and CDR2 SVGIG (reference sequence). The CDR3 length is 14 residues. V was pared by 1 base and J by 14 bases, with 21 bases between. CDR3 protein: CAWSGLAMASEKFF. The CDR3 region has the DNA TGTGCCTGGAGTGGCCTAGCGATGGCCTCGGAGAAGTTCTTC.

This clone was counted a few times. The rearrangement joins TRBV7-9 to TRBJ2-7; D gene uncertain. From germline, CDR1 is SEHNR and CDR2 FQNEAQ (reference sequence). The CDR3 length is 13 residues. Between the trimmed V and J ends, which lost 5 bases and 3 bases, there was a span of 11 bases. CDR3 bases: TGTGCCAGCAGCCCGCTCGTAGACTACGAGCAGTACTTC. It is translated as CASSPLVDYEQYF.

CDR3 region: CASSVGHNGELFF. The DNA of the CDR3 is TGCGCCAGCAGCGTCGGACACAACGGGGAGCTGTTTTTT. The rearrangement uses TRBV5-1 and TRBJ2-2, with a weak D call TRBD1 (5 bases). CDR3 size: 13 residues. From germline, CDR1 is SGHRS and CDR2 YFSETQ. V was trimmed by 4 bases and J by 7 bases, leaving 11 bases between them.

The chain joins TRBV28 to TRBJ2-1; 9 bases are a match to TRBD2. The length of the CDR3 is 14 residues. The V and J ends lost 5 bases and 8 bases, in that order; junction bases with no gene match: 7. Germline V gene data show CDR1 as MDHEN and CDR2 as SYDVKM. The CDR3 DNA sequence: TGTGCCAGCAGTCAAAGCGGGGGGATGGATGAGCAGTTCTTC. Its translation: CASSQSGGMDEQFF.

This clone was seen more than once but under ten times. The V and J genes are TRBV6-5 and TRBJ2-6; 7 bases fit TRBD2. Unmatched junction bases numbered 4, after V lost 3 bases and J lost 2 bases. The germline V gene has CDR1 MNHEY and CDR2 SVGAGI. The CDR3 extends over 16 amino acids. CDR3 region: CASSYGGGAGANVLTF. In DNA, the CDR3 is TGTGCCAGCAGTTATGGTGGGGGGGCTGGGGCCAACGTCCTGACTTTC.

The chain combines TRBV9 with TRBJ2-5; 8 positions match TRBD1. This CDR3 comprises 16 residues. Germline V gives CDR1 SGDLS, CDR2 YYNGEE. Losses at the gene ends were 0 bases for V and 5 bases for J; bases not matched to a gene: 9. The chain's CDR3 is CASSVGAGGSVETQYF. CDR3 nucleotide sequence: TGTGCCAGCAGCGTAGGGGCAGGGGGCTCCGTGGAGACCCAGTACTTC.

V and J are TRBV6-5 and TRBJ1-2; TRBD1 agrees at 11 bases. Germline CDR1 and CDR2: MNHEY and SVGAGI. Trimming at V came to 2 bases and at J to 7 bases, leaving 3 bases not matched to a gene. The CDR3 is made up of 14 amino acids. In DNA form, the CDR3 reads TGTGCCAGCAGTTACCTCGGACAGGGGGCTGGCTACACCTTC. Amino acid sequence: CASSYLGQGAGYTF.

The V and J genes are TRBV11-3 and TRBJ2-3; tentatively, D is TRBD2 (5 bases). Germline CDR1 is SGHNT and CDR2 is YENEEA. CDR3 size: 13 residues. The V gene lost 5 bases and the J gene lost 3 bases, with 9 bases spanning the gap. CDR3: CASSPGSTDTQYF. The CDR3 coding sequence is TGTGCCAGCAGCCCGGGATCGACAGATACGCAGTATTTT. The variable domain in full, completed from reference TRBV11-3 and TRBJ2-3, reads EAGVVQSPRYKIIEKKQPVAFWCNPISGHNTLYWYLQNLGQGPELLIRYENEEAVDDSQLPKDRFSAERLKGVDSTLKIQPAELGDSAVYLCASSPGSTDTQYFGPGTRLTVL.

The J gene is TRBJ2-3, the V gene TRBV9; 7 bases are shared with TRBD2. Germline V lookup: CDR1 SGDLS, CDR2 YYNGEE. CDR3 length: 17 residues. The V gene end was trimmed by 4 bases and the J gene end by 2 bases; junction bases not matched to a gene: 13. The CDR3, as DNA: TGTGCCAGCAGCCGTGGACTAGTCGGTTTCCCCACAGATACGCAGTATTTT. Amino acid sequence: CASSRGLVGFPTDTQYF.

This clone was seen once. V is TRBV30 and J is TRBJ1-2, with D perhaps matching TRBD1 (5 bases). There are 13 residues in the CDR3. Germline V lookup: CDR1 GTSNPN, CDR2 SVGIG (reference sequence). V lost 0 bases and J 8 bases, leaving 13 bases between the germline ends. This CDR3 reads CAWSVTGGGGYTF. For the CDR3, the DNA is TGTGCCTGGAGTGTAACCGGGGGAGGGGGCTACACCTTC.

The chain combines TRBV4-1 with TRBJ2-2; 8 bases align to TRBD1. CDR1 and CDR2 from the germline V gene are MGHRA and YSYEKL. This CDR3 region has 16 residues. Trimming cost V 0 bases and J 8 bases; bases outside gene matches: 8. This chain's CDR3 is CASSQDSPGGAGELFF. Here the CDR3 DNA reads TGCGCCAGCAGCCAAGACTCCCCAGGGGGCGCAGGGGAGCTGTTTTTT.

The CDR3: CASSFQGGDTEAFF. CDR3 in DNA: TGTGCCAGCAGCTTCCAGGGAGGGGACACTGAAGCTTTCTTT. The genes are TRBV7-3 and TRBJ1-1; possibly TRBD1 for D (5 bases). The germline V gene has CDR1 SGHTA and CDR2 FQGTGA. The CDR3 loop spans 14 amino acids. V was clipped by 3 bases and J by 3 bases, with 11 bases between them.

This rearrangement joins TRBV6-8 to TRBJ2-7; D is possibly TRBD1 (6 bases). CDR3 length: 15 residues. The V end was cut by 5 bases, the J end by 4 bases, with 18 bases between. Germline V gene lookup returns CDR1 MNHGY and CDR2 SAAAGT. In DNA form, the CDR3 reads TGTGCCAGCAGTAGGACGAAGGACAGTGCATACGAGCAGTACGTC. Amino acid sequence: CASSRTKDSAYEQYV.

The chain uses TRBV18 and TRBJ1-3; D uncertain. This CDR3 region has 16 residues. Germline lookup yields CDR1 KGHSH and CDR2 LQKENI. V was clipped by 0 bases and J by 0 bases, with 9 bases between them. In nucleotides, the CDR3 is TGTGCCAGCTCACCACCACAGCAGCCCTCTGGAAACACCATATATTTT. This encodes CASSPPQQPSGNTIYF.

CDR3 protein: CASSFGGTDTQYF. As DNA, the CDR3 is TGTGCCAGCAGCTTCGGAGGAACAGATACGCAGTATTTT. The V gene is TRBV7-3, the J gene TRBJ2-3; D is possibly TRBD2 (5 bases). The germline V gene encodes CDR1 SGHTA and CDR2 FQGTGA. The CDR3 has 13 residues. The V gene lost 3 bases and the J gene lost 3 bases, with 7 bases spanning the gap.

In this sample, this clone turned up once. V gene TRBV19 combines with J gene TRBJ2-3; TRBD2 matches 10 bases. This CDR3 comprises 13 residues. Germline V gene sequence: CDR1 LNHDA, CDR2 SQIVND (reference sequence). V lost 11 bases to trimming and J lost 1 base; unmatched junction nucleotides: 3. DNA of the CDR3: TGTGCCTGCGGACTAGCGGGCACAGATACGCAGTATTTT. This sequence encodes CACGLAGTDTQYF.

V gene TRBV6-1 combines with J gene TRBJ2-5, with D possibly being TRBD1 (7 bases). This CDR3 region has 12 residues. The V gene's germline CDR1 is MNHNS and CDR2 SASEGT. The V gene lost 10 bases and the J gene lost 4 bases, with 13 bases spanning the gap. CDR3 loop: CAIQGGGETQYF. As DNA, the CDR3 is TGTGCCATCCAGGGGGGAGGAGAGACCCAGTACTTC.

The CDR3 coding sequence is TGCGCCAGCAGCCAAGATCCAGGGGATGCAGATACGCAGTATTTT. Translation gives CASSQDPGDADTQYF. V and J are TRBV4-3 and TRBJ2-3; D possibly corresponds to TRBD1 (6 bases). V dropped 0 bases and J dropped 4 bases, with 11 bases sitting between them. The CDR3 is 15 residues long. CDR1 and CDR2 from the germline V gene are LGHNA and YSLEER.

The chain employs TRBV7-2 and TRBJ1-2; D uncertain. CDR3 length equals 14 residues. The V gene's germline CDR1 is SGHTA and CDR2 FQGNSA. With 0 bases removed from V and 0 bases from J, the gap between germline ends came to 5 bases. Here the CDR3 reads CASSLAPANYGYTF. The CDR3 DNA reads TGTGCCAGCAGCTTAGCTCCAGCTAACTATGGCTACACCTTC.